These T cell receptor beta chains were read from a single sample in a study of T cells in Graves' hyperthyroidism and ophthalmopathy. One entry per CDR3 protein results from TCRdb running MiXCR on the multiplex PCR reads. The data show roughly 710,000 distinct CDR3 sequences, with 30% to 40% seen just once and 31% held by the top ten. Specimen: blood. Receptors were obtained from a woman aged 40 to 49 with Graves' hyperthyroidism. Both conserved end residues are part of each CDR3. Each record gives: J gene, V gene, CDR3 protein.

TRBJ1-1 | TRBV28 | CAGSLHRGRWAEAFF
TRBJ1-5 | TRBV25-1 | CASSPWGSNQPQHF
TRBJ1-1 | TRBV19 | CASNFGVRNTEAFF
TRBJ2-5 | TRBV7-9 | CASSTEGTQYF
TRBJ2-5 | TRBV6-5 | CASSYSGDRGRETQYF
TRBJ1-5 | TRBV6-2/TRBV6-3 | CASNSEQGGNQPQHF
TRBJ2-3 | TRBV2 | CASGEGWSTDTQYF
TRBJ2-7 | TRBV4-3 | CASSQEKADAPYEQNF
TRBJ2-7 | TRBV28 | CASSERQGSYEQYF
TRBJ2-5 | TRBV5-1 | CASSLASGSLETQYF
TRBJ1-1 | TRBV6-5 | CASSSANTEASF
TRBJ2-5 | TRBV7-9 | CASSHRGIGETQYF
TRBJ1-2 | TRBV7-2 | CASSLRVNYGYTF
TRBJ1-4 | TRBV7-2 | CASSLYWADEKLFF
TRBJ1-1 | TRBV7-2 | CAGVRGMNTEAFF
TRBJ2-5 | TRBV25-1 | CASSETSQGEDSDLQETQYF
TRBJ2-7 | TRBV7-2 | CASSRGQASSYEQYF
TRBJ1-2 | TRBV7-2 | CASSSPGNIYGYTF
TRBJ1-5 | TRBV19 | CASSPSVAGNQPQHF
TRBJ1-1 | TRBV10-2 | CASKGADRNAAFF
TRBJ1-1 | TRBV6-6 | CASSNPPGGDTEAFF
TRBJ2-7 | TRBV2 | CASKEQGVVKQYF
TRBJ1-3 | TRBV10-3 | CAIGQATGNTIYF
TRBJ1-2 | TRBV4-3 | CASSQDPQGGGCGYTF
TRBJ1-1 | TRBV30 | CAWSTGRTNTEAFF
TRBJ2-2 | TRBV7-2 | CASSLLPPQAGSTGELFF
TRBJ2-6 | TRBV6-1 | CASSEPKRLGRVSGANVLTF
TRBJ1-2 | TRBV29-1 | CSVFPSGGYTF
TRBJ1-1 | TRBV25-1 | CASSEFDTEAFF
TRBJ1-2 | TRBV19 | CASSPSTGRNGYTF
TRBJ1-3 | TRBV7-9 | CASSLVGGRIGNTIYF
TRBJ2-7 | TRBV7-9 | CASSSGDKASYEQYF
TRBJ2-7 | TRBV11-2 | CASSLATSGRTLSSYEQYF
TRBJ1-6 | TRBV15 | CATSRDLGGFSDSPLHF
TRBJ1-6 | TRBV7-2 | CASSTDTASSPLHF
TRBJ1-2 | TRBV2 | CASSYGTGGSDGYTF
TRBJ1-3 | TRBV6-6 | CASSLGRDGNTIYF
TRBJ1-4 | TRBV11-2 | CASSRRTGSEKLFF
TRBJ1-1 | TRBV20-1 | CSARTGLNTEAFF
TRBJ2-7 | TRBV10-3 | CASSYWDFRGVYEQYF
TRBJ2-2 | TRBV7-8 | CASREREGTGELFF
TRBJ2-7 | TRBV7-9 | CASSLISSGIYEQYF
TRBJ2-5 | TRBV24-1 | CATSDSDRGLQETQYF
TRBJ1-4 | TRBV6-6 | CASSFSGADATNEKLFF
TRBJ2-5 | TRBV7-8 | CASSLASRRAPIQETQYF
TRBJ1-2 | TRBV20-1 | CSAGRGPNYGYTF
TRBJ2-7 | TRBV4-3 | CASSQVGTTYEQYF
TRBJ1-1 | TRBV5-1 | CASSLAGNTEASF
TRBJ2-5 | TRBV29-1 | CSVAAGTGTQYF
TRBJ2-5 | TRBV7-9 | CASSLTGGNGETQYF
TRBJ1-2 | TRBV11-3 | CASSWGQPLNYGYTF
- | TRBV9 | CASSVLANREYEQFF
TRBJ1-1 | TRBV10-3 | CATSSNTEAFF